One sample yielded the 8 T cell receptor beta chains listed below, sequenced in a study of T cells in Graves' hyperthyroidism and ophthalmopathy. TCR beta CDR3 region amplification was performed from RNA transcripts. A set of HTBI primers served as the primers for a first-round RT-PCR of the TCR CDR3. Using its own MiXCR run on the multiplex PCR reads, TCRdb lists one record per CDR3 protein. Altogether 130,000 to 150,000 distinct CDR3 sequences are present, 22% being singletons, with the ten largest covering around 70%. The sequenced material came from blood. Every receptor here comes from a woman aged 50 to 60 with Graves' hyperthyroidism that later progressed to Graves' ophthalmopathy.

The table lists this clonotype with many counts. The chain is built from TRBV3-1 and TRBJ2-7, with D tentatively TRBD1 or TRBD2 (5 bases each). V was clipped by 1 base and J by 1 base, with 11 bases between them. This CDR3 comprises 15 residues. In germline, CDR1 is LGHDT, CDR2 YNNKEL (reference sequence). The CDR3 is CASSQGWGKSYEQYF. The DNA of the CDR3 is TGTGCCAGCAGCCAAGGCTGGGGGAAATCCTACGAGCAGTACTTC.

With respect to this clonotype: At one boundary the junction diverges from the germline segment, which might be a read error. The chain combines TRBV14 with TRBJ1-1; maybe TRBD1 (5 bases). Germline CDR1 is SGHDN and CDR2 is FVKESK. The CDR3 spans 18 residues. The CDR3 loop reads CASNQVGAGRRKGAEAFF. The CDR3, as DNA: TGTGCCAGCAACCAAGTTGGTGCCGGACGGCGGAAAGGGGCTGAAGCTTTCTTT.

This clonotype was counted at least ten times. The rearrangement uses TRBV20-1 and TRBJ2-1, with TRBD1 identical over 9 bases. The CDR3 contains 14 residues. CDR1 and CDR2 from the germline V gene are DFQATT and SNEGSKA (reference sequence). The junction had 9 bases not matched to a gene; V was cut back by 6 bases and J by 6 bases. CDR3 sequence: CSAEGQGGINEQFF. CDR3 bases: TGCAGTGCAGAGGGACAGGGAGGAATCAATGAGCAGTTCTTC.

This clonotype was seen at least ten times. The chain is built from TRBV24-1 and TRBJ1-5; TRBD1 agrees at 8 bases. The germline CDR1 and CDR2 sequences are KGHDR and SFDVKD. With 3 bases clipped from V and 7 bases from J, the junction kept 4 bases outside the gene matches. The CDR3 has 14 amino acids. CDR3 sequence: CATSDGQGGQPQHF. The CDR3 nucleotides are TGTGCCACCAGTGATGGACAGGGAGGCCAGCCCCAGCATTTT.

This clonotype has at least ten counts. The chain employs TRBV28 and TRBJ1-5; perhaps TRBD1 as D (6 bases). Looked up from germline, CDR1 is MDHEN and CDR2 is SYDVKM. The CDR3 runs to 15 residues. The germline V and J ends were trimmed by 2 bases and 6 bases, with 14 bases remaining between them. The DNA for the CDR3 is TGTGCCAGCAGTTTAGTTCAAGGGGGGCTTCAGCCCCAGCATTTT. It specifies CASSLVQGGLQPQHF.

The gene calls are TRBV9 and TRBJ2-5, with TRBD2 identical over 9 bases. J was trimmed by 2 bases and V by 1 base; bases with no gene match: 3. CDR3 length: 15 residues. In germline, CDR1 is SGDLS, CDR2 YYNGEE. The CDR3 loop reads CASSVSSGGQETQYF. In nucleotides, the CDR3 is TGTGCCAGCAGCGTAAGTAGCGGGGGACAAGAGACCCAGTACTTC. Complete variable domain (other parts from reference TRBV9 and TRBJ2-5): DSGVTQTPKHLITATGQRVTLRCSPRSGDLSVYWYQQSLDQGLQFLIQYYNGEERAKGNILERFSAQQFPDLHSELNLSSLELGDSALYFCASSVSSGGQETQYFGPGTRLLVL.

This clonotype was recorded many times. The rearrangement joins TRBV6-2 or TRBV6-3 to TRBJ2-7, with 7 bases that match TRBD1. There are 13 residues in the CDR3. With V trimmed by 6 bases and J by 2 bases, 4 bases remained unmatched. CDR1 is MNHEY and CDR2 is SVGEGT in the germline V gene. In DNA, the CDR3 is TGTGCCAGCAGAAGGGACAGTCCCTACGAGCAGTACTTC. Translated, it gives CASRRDSPYEQYF.

In its sample, this clonotype was seen many times. This rearrangement joins TRBV28 to TRBJ2-4; 14 nucleotides line up with TRBD2. V was clipped by 6 bases and J by 0 bases; unmatched bases: 10. Germline CDR1 MDHEN, CDR2 SYDVKM. The CDR3 contains 19 residues. CDR3 sequence reads: CASSPYPGLAGVAKNIQYF. CDR3 nucleotides: TGTGCCAGCAGCCCCTACCCGGGACTAGCGGGAGTAGCCAAAAACATTCAGTACTTC.